The 11 T cell receptor beta chains presented below share a single source sample, sequenced in a study of brain T cells in children with intractable seizures. Sequencing was performed with immunoSEQ multiplex PCR; in TCRdb, only in-frame clones are kept and a portion is missing. The sample holds hundreds of thousands of clones, over 90% seen once. The time point is: blood from clinic visit 5 months post-surgery; TSC patient then seizure free. The specimen was peripheral blood, collected less than 6 months after surgery. These TCRs come from a boy in the first two years of life with tuberous sclerosis and intractable seizures.

The J gene is TRBJ1-2, the V gene TRBV9; TRBD1 might be the D (5 bases). Germline V gives CDR1 SGDLS, CDR2 YYNGEE. V was shortened by 6 bases and J by 2 bases, with 8 bases between the two germline ends. The CDR3 has 12 residues. The CDR3 reads CASKSGNYGYTF. DNA for the CDR3: TGTGCCAGCAAATCAGGGAACTATGGCTACACCTTC.

J is TRBJ1-1 and V is TRBV7-6; D is unresolved. The CDR3 spans 12 residues. Germline V CDR1 and CDR2: SGHVS, FNYEAQ. Trimming took off 6 bases at V and 4 bases at J, with 9 bases between the two ends. CDR3 sequence (DNA): TGTGCCAGCAGGGGGTTTGGCACTGAAGCTTTCTTT. Translating it yields CASRGFGTEAFF. Full variable domain (rest looked up from reference TRBV7-6 and TRBJ1-1): GAGVSQSPRYKVTKRGQDVALRCDPISGHVSLYWYRQALGQGPEFLTYFNYEAQQDKSGLPNDRFSAERPEGSISTLTIQRTEQRDSAMYRCASRGFGTEAFFGQGTRLTVV.

The chain has TRBV6-5 and TRBJ2-7; D perhaps matches TRBD1 (5 bases). V lost 0 bases to trimming and J lost 5 bases, with 11 bases between them. The germline V gene encodes CDR1 MNHEY and CDR2 SVGAGI. This CDR3 is built from 14 residues. CDR3 in DNA: TGTGCCAGCAGTTACTCGCAGGGAATGAACGAGCAGTACTTC. This gives the protein CASSYSQGMNEQYF.

In its sample, this clone was seen once. V is TRBV10-3 and J is TRBJ1-3; TRBD1 matches 7 bases. The CDR3 loop spans 17 amino acids. J was trimmed by 0 bases and V by 5 bases; bases with no gene match: 10. Germline assignment: CDR1 ENHRY and CDR2 SYGVKD. The chain's CDR3 is CAISKGQQINSGNTIYF. The CDR3 DNA sequence: TGTGCCATCAGTAAGGGACAGCAAATAAACTCTGGAAACACCATATATTTT.

The chain joins TRBV5-4 to TRBJ2-3, with D tentatively TRBD2 (5 bases). Germline V lookup: CDR1 SGHNT, CDR2 YYREEE (reference sequence). The CDR3 runs 14 residues. V dropped 0 bases and J dropped 4 bases, with 9 bases sitting between them. The CDR3 spells CASSLARRSDTQYF. The CDR3 DNA reads TGTGCCAGCAGCTTGGCCCGGAGGTCAGATACGCAGTATTTT. Based on the CDR3 plus reference TRBV5-4 and TRBJ2-3, the full variable domain is ETGVTQSPTHLIKTRGQQVTLRCSSQSGHNTVSWYQQALGQGPQFIFQYYREEENGRGNFPPRFSGLQFPNYSSELNVNALELDDSALYLCASSLARRSDTQYFGPGTRLTVL.

This CDR3 reads CASSERGAGNTIYF. CDR3 DNA: TGTGCCAGCAGTGAACGGGGAGCAGGAAACACCATATATTTT. The chain uses TRBV6-1 and TRBJ1-3; D is unresolved. The germline V gene encodes CDR1 MNHNS and CDR2 SASEGT. Deletions cut 2 bases from V and 4 bases from J, with 9 bases between. The CDR3 consists of 14 residues.

This chain links TRBV20-1 with TRBJ1-4; D uncertain. V gave up 3 bases and J gave up 4 bases, with 12 bases separating them. CDR1 is DFQATT and CDR2 is SNEGSKA in the germline V gene (reference sequence). The CDR3 extends over 14 amino acids. CDR3 residues: CSASYTDRNEKLFF. DNA for the CDR3: TGCAGTGCTAGTTACACAGACCGTAATGAAAAACTGTTTTTT.

The table lists this clone with a count of one. The chain has TRBV6-6 and TRBJ2-1; 9 nucleotides align to TRBD2. Per the germline V gene, CDR1 is MNHNY and CDR2 is SVGAGI (reference sequence). V lost 3 bases, J lost 7 bases, and 4 bases stayed unmatched. The CDR3 covers 14 residues. CDR3 DNA sequence: TGTGCCAGCAGTTATAGCGGGAGTTCAAATGAGCAGTTCTTC. Translation: CASSYSGSSNEQFF.

In its sample, this clone was seen once. The chain's CDR3 is CASSLEGGHPYEQYF. The CDR3 DNA follows: TGTGCCAGCAGCTTAGAAGGGGGCCATCCATACGAGCAGTACTTC. The chain uses TRBV7-2 and TRBJ2-7; 7 nucleotides line up with TRBD1. CDR3 length: 15 amino acids. Germline CDR1 is SGHTA and CDR2 is FQGNSA. J lost 4 bases, V lost 1 base, and 7 bases had no gene match.

This clone was seen only once. The junction and the germline gene differ at one end; a read error may be behind it. This rearrangement joins TRBV18 to TRBJ2-3; D uncertain. Per germline, CDR1 KGHSH and CDR2 LQKENI. The CDR3 covers 16 residues. The CDR3 loop reads CASSPKSSQRTDTQYF. CDR3 nucleotide sequence: TGTGCCAGCTCACCAAAGTCTTCCCAGCGCACGGATACGCAGTATTTT.

CDR3 in amino acids: CATSDSSGRASDGELFF. The CDR3 nucleotides are TGTGCCACCAGTGATTCTAGCGGGAGGGCCTCGGACGGGGAGCTGTTTTTT. The chain has TRBV24-1 and TRBJ2-2, with 12 bases lining up with TRBD2. The CDR3 contains 17 residues. Germline lookup yields CDR1 KGHDR and CDR2 SFDVKD. Trimming took 2 bases from V and 7 from J; bases not matched to a gene: 7.